Below, 20 T cell receptor beta chains from the same sample are listed, as sequenced in a study of blood T cell repertoires in COVID-19. The table came from immunoSEQ multiplex PCR; TCRdb's copy has only in-frame clones and leaves some out. The sample has a few hundred thousand clones, 89% seen once. The sample was PBMCs or T cells enriched from blood (not recorded which). Receptors originate from a woman aged 50 to 65 who had been exposed to COVID-19.

The V gene is TRBV4-1, the J gene TRBJ2-2; D gene unclear. V was trimmed by 4 bases and J by 6 bases, leaving 15 bases between them. The CDR3 runs 15 residues. Per the germline V gene, CDR1 is MGHRA and CDR2 is YSYEKL. The CDR3 is CASSPSPVFPGELFF. CDR3 DNA: TGCGCCAGCAGCCCATCCCCGGTCTTCCCCGGGGAGCTGTTTTTT.

The chain carries TRBV5-6 and TRBJ2-7; tentatively, D is TRBD1 (5 bases). The CDR3 extends over 12 amino acids. Trimming removed 2 bases at V and 6 bases at J, with 9 bases between. Germline assignment: CDR1 SGHDT and CDR2 YYEEEE. CDR3 amino acids: CASSLQGVEQYF. The DNA of the CDR3 is TGTGCCAGCAGCTTACAAGGGGTCGAGCAGTACTTC.

The CDR3 here is CASSQGRAQHYEQYF. The CDR3 nucleotides are TGTGCCAGCAGCCAAGGAAGAGCACAGCATTACGAGCAGTACTTC. The rearrangement joins TRBV11-2 to TRBJ2-7; D is ambiguous. This CDR3 comprises 15 residues. In germline, CDR1 is SGHAT, CDR2 FQNNGV. Trimming removed 5 bases from V and 4 bases from J, with 18 bases in between.

The chain has TRBV30 and TRBJ1-4; perhaps TRBD1 as D (6 bases). The ends were cut back, 1 base at V and 2 bases at J, with 14 bases in the middle. The CDR3 is made up of 16 amino acids. Germline V lookup: CDR1 GTSNPN, CDR2 SVGIG (reference sequence). CDR3 coding DNA: TGTGCCTGGAGTGCTCATACAGGGCTGACTAATGAAAAACTGTTTTTT. This gives the protein CAWSAHTGLTNEKLFF.

This chain connects TRBV19 to TRBJ1-5; D unresolved. Germline CDR1 reads LNHDA; CDR2 reads SQIVND (reference sequence). Trimming pared 5 bases from V and 3 bases from J, leaving 20 bases between. This CDR3 is 17 amino acids long. This chain's CDR3 is CASSAPISELNNQPQHF. CDR3 in DNA: TGTGCCAGTAGTGCCCCTATTAGCGAGTTAAACAATCAGCCCCAGCATTTT.

V and J are TRBV4-1 and TRBJ1-4, with a weak D call TRBD1 (6 bases). V lost 2 bases to trimming and J lost 4 bases, with 14 bases between them. Germline CDR1 MGHRA, CDR2 YSYEKL. The length of the CDR3 is 16 residues. The DNA for the CDR3 is TGCGCCAGCAGCCAACTCCCCGGCAGGGGTAATGAAAAACTGTTTTTT. It encodes CASSQLPGRGNEKLFF.

In regard to this clone: The junction departs from the called germline gene at one end, perhaps through a read error. The chain carries TRBV2 and TRBJ2-2; TRBD2 might be the D (5 bases). CDR1 and CDR2 (germline): SNHLY, FYNNEI. This CDR3 is built from 14 residues. DNA of the CDR3: TGTACCAGCGTCCGGACTCCTTACACCGGGGAGCTGTTTTTT. It specifies CTSVRTPYTGELFF.

On this clone: Other DNA sequences within the sample encode an identical CDR3. V is TRBV29-1 and J is TRBJ1-1; perhaps TRBD1 as D (5 bases). From germline, CDR1 is SQVTM and CDR2 ANQGSEA. With 4 bases removed from V and 1 base from J, the gap between germline ends came to 7 bases. The CDR3 is 12 amino acids. DNA of the CDR3: TGCAGCGTTGGGCAGGGGAACACTGAAGCTTTCTTT. It encodes CSVGQGNTEAFF.

In its sample, this clone was seen once. The gene calls are TRBV20-1 and TRBJ2-1, with 7 bases fitting TRBD2. This CDR3 comprises 14 residues. Looked up from germline, CDR1 is DFQATT and CDR2 is SNEGSKA (reference sequence). After removal of 6 bases from V and 9 bases from J, the junction contained 14 bases not matched to a gene. The CDR3 region is CSASTRTSWVEQFF. CDR3 nucleotide sequence: TGCAGTGCGAGTACCCGGACTAGTTGGGTTGAGCAGTTCTTC.

Written as DNA, the CDR3 is TGTGCTAGTGGTGCGGGAACCTACAATGAGCAGTTCTTC. This gives the protein CASGAGTYNEQFF. J is TRBJ2-1 and V is TRBV12-5, with D possibly matching TRBD2 (6 bases). The V end lost 5 bases, the J end lost 2 bases, and 7 bases lay between the germline ends. The CDR3 sequence is 13 residues long. The V gene's germline CDR1 is LGHNT and CDR2 FRNRAP.

This clone was observed a few times. The J gene is TRBJ2-7, the V gene TRBV18, with TRBD1 identical over 8 bases. The junction had 6 bases not matched to a gene; V was cut back by 3 bases and J by 2 bases. This CDR3 contains 15 residues. The V gene's germline CDR1 is KGHSH and CDR2 LQKENI. The CDR3 protein is CASSPDRGFAYEQYF. The CDR3 nucleotides read TGTGCCAGCTCACCCGACAGGGGTTTTGCCTACGAGCAGTACTTC.

The genes are TRBV11-2 and TRBJ2-3; D is perhaps TRBD1 (5 bases). The CDR3 has 13 residues. CDR1 is SGHAT and CDR2 is FQNNGV in the germline V gene. V lost 5 bases and J 6 bases, leaving 12 bases between the germline ends. The CDR3 sequence is CASSIQVEDTQYF. DNA for the CDR3: TGTGCCAGCAGCATACAGGTCGAGGATACGCAGTATTTT.

V and J are TRBV19 and TRBJ2-1, with 7 nucleotides matching TRBD1. Germline-derived CDR1 and CDR2 are LNHDA and SQIVND (reference sequence). V lost 3 bases, J lost 14 bases, and 4 bases stayed unmatched. CDR3 length equals 11 residues. CDR3 DNA: TGTGCCAGTAGTATCGGGACAGTGAAGTTCTTC. Protein product: CASSIGTVKFF.

The chain employs TRBV7-2 and TRBJ1-4; D may be TRBD1 (5 bases). Germline CDR1 and CDR2: SGHTA and FQGNSA. The V end lost 6 bases, the J end lost 4 bases, and 9 bases lay between the germline ends. The CDR3 is 13 residues long. In nucleotides, the CDR3 is TGTGCCAGCAGGGCAGGGCTTAATGAAAAACTGTTTTTT. It is translated as CASRAGLNEKLFF.

This chain uses TRBV7-6 with TRBJ2-7, with TRBD1 matching over 7 bases. The CDR3 runs 15 residues. V was clipped by 1 base and J by 3 bases; unmatched bases: 6. Germline V gene lookup returns CDR1 SGHVS and CDR2 FNYEAQ. The CDR3 sequence: CASSLDDRANYEQYF. The CDR3 DNA follows: TGTGCCAGCAGCTTAGACGACAGGGCGAACTACGAGCAGTACTTC.

V and J are TRBV27 and TRBJ2-7; 7 nucleotides align to TRBD1. CDR3 size: 15 residues. J gave up 4 bases and V 6 bases, and 12 bases lay outside the gene matches. Germline V gene data show CDR1 as MNHEY and CDR2 as SMNVEV (reference sequence). This chain's CDR3 is CASSTTPTGSYEQYF. The DNA for the CDR3 is TGTGCCAGCAGCACCACCCCGACAGGGTCGTACGAGCAGTACTTC.

This clone has a handful of counts. The rearrangement joins TRBV28 to TRBJ2-7, with 8 bases fitting TRBD2. This CDR3 contains 12 residues. The V gene end was trimmed by 11 bases and the J gene end by 0 bases; junction bases not matched to a gene: 3. CDR1 MDHEN and CDR2 SYDVKM come from the germline V gene. CDR3: CALSGASYEQYF. The DNA of the CDR3 is TGTGCCCTTAGCGGGGCCTCCTACGAGCAGTACTTC.

The chain recombines TRBV3-1 (or the pseudogene TRBV3-2) with TRBJ2-1, with TRBD2 identical over 7 bases. V dropped 0 bases and J dropped 1; count of bases not matched to a gene: 3. CDR1 is LGHDT and CDR2 is YNNKEL in the germline V gene (reference sequence). There are 16 residues in the CDR3. In DNA form, the CDR3 reads TGTGCCAGCAGCCAAGATCCAGCGGGGTCCTACAATGAGCAGTTCTTC. Translation gives CASSQDPAGSYNEQFF.

The chain employs TRBV27 and TRBJ2-7; TRBD1 matches at 9 bases. Trimming cost V 6 bases and J 9 bases; bases outside gene matches: 18. The CDR3 has 16 amino acids. Per germline, CDR1 MNHEY and CDR2 SMNVEV (reference sequence). The CDR3 sequence: CASSIRTGTGSGRQYF. In DNA, the CDR3 is TGTGCCAGCAGCATCCGAACCGGGACAGGGAGCGGGCGGCAGTACTTC.

V and J are TRBV28 and TRBJ2-3; TRBD2 matches at 9 bases. Germline CDR1 MDHEN, CDR2 SYDVKM. The CDR3 runs to 15 residues. V shed 6 bases, J shed 10 bases, and the junction held 14 bases outside the gene matches. The CDR3 spells CASRRSGSGGPPQYF. In nucleotides, the CDR3 is TGTGCCAGCAGAAGAAGCGGTAGCGGGGGCCCGCCGCAGTATTTT.